The sample holds one count of the clone carrying this T cell receptor (beta chain). Its specificity is not known. This record belongs to a study of shared clonotypes between healthy human individuals. With V trimmed by 3 bases and J by 6 bases, 8 bases remained unmatched. The CDR3 contains 16 residues. Looked up from germline, CDR1 is KGHSH and CDR2 is LQKENI. For sorted subsets, 150 to 200 ng DNA per replicate equaled approximately 30,000 T cell genomes. Using immunoSEQ multiplex PCR, the repertoire was profiled, and TCRdb retains in-frame clones only, with some absent. The table has about 2.4 million clones, roughly 93% seen once. Overall study findings and caveats: A handful of donors showed sharing of approximately 4.7% of naive CD4 clonotypes. On the whole, naive subsets had larger estimated richness than memory subsets had. Rarefaction showed sorted-subset sequencing was incomplete despite large depth.

This receptor was taken from a man aged 18 to 30 in good health. Some clones in this sample may be carry-over from other donors' samples. The rearrangement uses TRBV18 and TRBJ2-3; 11 bases fit TRBD2. The sample taken for sequencing was naive CD4+ T cells from PBMCs. Subset of the sample: CD45RA+ positively selected. Here the CDR3 reads CASSPLAGGPEDTQYF. In DNA form, the CDR3 reads TGTGCCAGCTCACCCTTAGCGGGAGGGCCCGAGGATACGCAGTATTTT.